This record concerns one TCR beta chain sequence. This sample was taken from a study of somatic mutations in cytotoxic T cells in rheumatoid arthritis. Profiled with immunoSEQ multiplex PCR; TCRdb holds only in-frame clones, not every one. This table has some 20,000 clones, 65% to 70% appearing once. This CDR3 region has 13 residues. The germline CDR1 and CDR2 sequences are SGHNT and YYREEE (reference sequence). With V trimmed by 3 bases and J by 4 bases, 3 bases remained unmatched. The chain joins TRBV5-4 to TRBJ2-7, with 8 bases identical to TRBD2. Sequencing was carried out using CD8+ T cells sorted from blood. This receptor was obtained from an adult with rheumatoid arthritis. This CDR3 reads CASSSRGGYEQYF. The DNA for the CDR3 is TGTGCCAGCAGCTCTCGGGGGGGATACGAGCAGTACTTC.